This entry features one T cell receptor (beta chain) sequence. Within the sample, other DNA sequences also encode this same CDR3. Repertoires were generated with immunoSEQ multiplex PCR, while TCRdb's copy carries only in-frame clones and drops some. The sample shows about 140,000 clones, 80% to 85% of them seen only once. V was cut by 0 bases and J by 5 bases, with 7 bases left in between. Looked up from germline, CDR1 is LNHNV and CDR2 is YYDKDF (reference sequence). This CDR3 has 13 amino acids. The record originates from a study of blood T cell repertoires in COVID-19. About the research overall: The United States, Italy and Spain supplied acute and convalescent COVID-19 samples.

The genes are TRBV15 and TRBJ2-5; a possible D gene is TRBD1 (6 bases). The TCR was taken from a human donor in a cohort sampled during active COVID-19. Material for sequencing was peripheral blood. CDR3 bases: TGTGCCACCAGCAGAGATAGGGGGGAGACCCAGTACTTC. Its translation: CATSRDRGETQYF.